This is a list of T cell receptor beta chains from one sample in a study of blood T cell repertoires in COVID-19. Some clones are missing from TCRdb's copy, which holds only in-frame ones; the method was immunoSEQ multiplex PCR. The table includes fewer than 250,000 clones, approximately 87% detected once. Sequencing was carried out using peripheral blood. Every receptor here comes from a woman between 70 and 85 years old with acute or convalescent COVID-19. Both conserved end residues are part of each CDR3. A D gene is named only where the DNA matches it firmly. Some rows have no size entry. The others give once, few or many, or a class for an expanded clone.

j_gene | abundance | v_gene | d_gene | CDR3aa | CDR3nt
TRBJ1-2 | once | TRBV7-3 | TRBD1 | CASSLSPGQALYGYTF | TGTGCCAGCAGCTTAAGCCCGGGACAGGCTTTGTATGGCTACACCTTC
TRBJ1-5 | . | TRBV6-5 | . | CASSYSRGRNQPQHF | TGTGCCAGCAGTTACTCGAGAGGGCGCAATCAGCCCCAGCATTTT
TRBJ2-4 | . | TRBV7-2 | . | CASSDSPVAIAKNIQYF | TGTGCCAGCAGCGATAGTCCGGTCGCGATAGCCAAAAACATTCAGTACTTC
TRBJ1-4 | . | TRBV7-9 | . | CASSFESTEKLFF | TGTGCCAGCAGCTTTGAATCTACTGAAAAACTGTTTTTT
TRBJ2-7 | . | TRBV5-1 | TRBD2 | CASRDTSGETYEQYF | TGCGCCAGCAGAGATACTAGCGGGGAAACCTACGAGCAGTACTTC
TRBJ1-1 | few | TRBV15 | TRBD1 | CATSRDQGARGTEAFF | TGTGCCACCAGCAGAGATCAGGGGGCTAGGGGCACTGAAGCTTTCTTT
TRBJ1-1 | . | TRBV7-8 | . | CASSLGKGAEAFF | TGTGCCAGCAGCTTAGGGAAAGGGGCTGAAGCTTTCTTT
TRBJ1-6 | few | TRBV6-5 | . | CASRGGSFNSPLHF | TGTGCCAGCAGAGGCGGCAGTTTTAATTCACCCCTCCACTTT
TRBJ1-1 | . | TRBV5-4 | . | CASSFPLGGTEAFF | TGTGCCAGCAGCTTCCCCTTAGGGGGCACTGAAGCTTTCTTT
TRBJ1-2 | . | TRBV5-4 | . | CASSLVAGGGYGYTF | TGTGCCAGCAGCTTGGTTGCTGGGGGCGGCTATGGCTACACCTTC
TRBJ1-3 | few | TRBV7-2 | . | CASSLTRGNTIYF | TGTGCCAGCAGCTTAACTCGGGGAAACACCATATATTTT
TRBJ1-1 | . | TRBV6-1 | TRBD1 | CASREGGYTEAFF | TGTGCCAGCAGAGAAGGGGGCTACACTGAAGCTTTCTTT
TRBJ2-7 | . | TRBV7-2 | . | CAIIPTGSYEQYF | TGTGCCATCATCCCTACTGGTTCCTACGAGCAGTACTTC
TRBJ2-7 | . | TRBV5-6 | TRBD1 | CASSHTGTGGFVQYF | TGTGCCAGCAGCCACACCGGGACAGGGGGATTTGTGCAGTACTTC
TRBJ2-5 | . | TRBV14 | TRBD2 | CASRRAGAAQETQYF | TGTGCCAGCAGGAGAGCGGGGGCCGCCCAAGAGACCCAGTACTTC
TRBJ2-1 | few | TRBV11-3 | . | CASSLDTNEQFF | TGTGCCAGCAGCCTGGACACCAATGAGCAGTTCTTC
TRBJ2-1 | . | TRBV4-1 | . | CASSHPQGLLYNEQFF | TGCGCCAGCAGCCACCCCCAGGGCCTCCTCTACAATGAGCAGTTCTTC
TRBJ2-7 | . | TRBV24-1 | TRBD1 | CATSDYTGTGTYEQYF | TGTGCCACCAGTGACTATACCGGGACAGGGACCTACGAGCAGTACTTC
TRBJ1-2 | . | TRBV6-5 | TRBD1 | CASSYDRDGYTF | TGTGCCAGCAGTTACGACAGGGACGGCTACACCTTC
TRBJ2-2 | . | TRBV7-2 | TRBD1 | CASSLDRYRGPTGELFF | TGTGCCAGCAGCTTAGACCGGTACAGGGGGCCCACCGGGGAGCTGTTTTTT
TRBJ1-1 | . | TRBV6-1 | . | CASSERRVVNTEAFF | TGTGCCAGCAGTGAGAGGAGGGTCGTAAACACTGAAGCTTTCTTT
TRBJ2-5 | . | TRBV28 | . | CASSSTGETQYF | TGTGCCAGCAGTTCCACAGGGGAGACCCAGTACTTC
TRBJ1-3 | . | TRBV9 | . | CASSVAPLDRWGNTIYF | TGTGCCAGCAGCGTAGCTCCCCTCGATAGATGGGGAAACACCATATATTTT
TRBJ2-2 | . | TRBV28 | TRBD2 | CASSLGLDTGELFF | TGTGCCAGCAGTTTGGGACTAGACACCGGGGAGCTGTTTTTT
TRBJ2-3 | . | TRBV19 | TRBD2 | CASREGGVTDTQYF | TGTGCCTCACGGGAGGGGGGCGTCACAGATACGCAGTATTTT
TRBJ1-5 | . | TRBV10-2 | . | CASSESTGGGPQHF | TGCGCCAGCAGTGAGTCGACAGGAGGCGGGCCCCAGCATTTT
TRBJ2-2 | . | TRBV10-1 | TRBD1 | CASRGQGSTGELFF | TGCGCCAGCAGGGGACAGGGATCCACCGGGGAGCTGTTTTTT
TRBJ2-3 | . | TRBV7-9 | . | CASSLASTDTQYF | TGTGCCAGCAGCTTGGCTAGCACAGATACGCAGTATTTT